The 4 T cell receptor beta chains presented below share a single source sample, sequenced in a study of shared clonotypes between healthy human individuals. Profiling relied on immunoSEQ multiplex PCR, and the TCRdb table lists in-frame clones only, not all of them. Of some 1,900,000 clones in the sample, about 95% were seen once. As defined, naive CD8 cells were CD45RO-negative and positively selected for CCR7, with terminally differentiated effector memory CD45RA+ cells excluded. Sample: naive CD8+ T cells sorted from blood. Every receptor here comes from a man younger than 35 in good health.

This rearrangement joins TRBV14 to TRBJ1-4; tentatively, D is TRBD1 (6 bases). The CDR3 totals 19 residues. Germline values: CDR1 SGHDN, CDR2 FVKESK. The V and J ends lost 0 bases and 0 bases respectively, with 17 bases between them. The CDR3 region is CASSQDNQGLGATNEKLFF. In nucleotides, the CDR3 is TGTGCCAGCAGCCAAGATAATCAGGGGTTAGGCGCAACTAATGAAAAACTGTTTTTT.

V is TRBV18 and J is TRBJ2-3, with D possibly TRBD1 on 7 matching bases. Germline CDR1 is KGHSH and CDR2 is LQKENI. Trimming took 11 bases from V and 2 from J, leaving 14 bases between them. This CDR3 spans 13 amino acids. The CDR3 sequence: CASGDSYTDTQYF. The DNA of the CDR3 is TGTGCCTCGGGGGACAGCTACACAGATACGCAGTATTTT.

The rearrangement uses TRBV18 and TRBJ2-3, with D maybe TRBD2 (6 bases). Trimming pared 2 bases from V and 4 bases from J, leaving 16 bases between. This CDR3 has 16 amino acids. CDR1 KGHSH and CDR2 LQKENI come from the germline V gene. The CDR3 DNA is TGTGCCAGCTCACCAAGACCGGGGGAGGCGCCAGATACGCAGTATTTT. Translation: CASSPRPGEAPDTQYF.

Many counts were recorded for this clone. The chain couples TRBV29-1 to TRBJ2-5, with D possibly being TRBD1 (6 bases). This CDR3 has 12 residues. V was pared by 6 bases and J by 7 bases, with 15 bases between. Germline loops: CDR1 SQVTM, CDR2 ANQGSEA. CDR3 region: CSVVNEGGTQYF. CDR3 sequence (DNA): TGCAGCGTAGTTAACGAAGGGGGGACCCAGTACTTC.